This TCR beta chain was profiled in a study of blood T cell repertoires in COVID-19. Here immunoSEQ multiplex PCR was the method, and the copy in TCRdb shows in-frame clones only, minus some. This table has around 130,000 clones, about 82% appearing once. Germline V CDR1 and CDR2: KGHSH, LQKENI. V lost 1 base to trimming and J lost 4 bases; unmatched junction nucleotides: 9. The CDR3 extends over 16 amino acids. The chain combines TRBV18 with TRBJ2-7, with 8 bases aligning to TRBD1. This clonotype originated in a man between 60 and 70 years old with active or convalescent COVID-19. Sequenced material: peripheral blood. As DNA, the CDR3 is TGTGCCAGCTCACCACGGTCGGACAGGGCTTCTTACGAGCAGTACTTC. Its translation is CASSPRSDRASYEQYF.